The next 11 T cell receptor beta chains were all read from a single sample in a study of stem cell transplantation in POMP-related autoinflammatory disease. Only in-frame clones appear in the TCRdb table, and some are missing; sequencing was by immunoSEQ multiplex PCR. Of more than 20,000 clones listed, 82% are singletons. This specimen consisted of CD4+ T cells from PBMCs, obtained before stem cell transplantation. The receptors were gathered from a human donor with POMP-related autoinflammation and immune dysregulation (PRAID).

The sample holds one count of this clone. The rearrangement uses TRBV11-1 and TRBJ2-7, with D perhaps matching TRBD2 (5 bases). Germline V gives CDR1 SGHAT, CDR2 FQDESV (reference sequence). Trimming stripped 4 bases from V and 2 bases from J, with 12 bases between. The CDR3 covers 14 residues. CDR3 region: CASSYRGGPYEQYF. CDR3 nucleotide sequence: TGTGCCAGCAGCTACCGAGGAGGCCCCTACGAGCAGTACTTC.

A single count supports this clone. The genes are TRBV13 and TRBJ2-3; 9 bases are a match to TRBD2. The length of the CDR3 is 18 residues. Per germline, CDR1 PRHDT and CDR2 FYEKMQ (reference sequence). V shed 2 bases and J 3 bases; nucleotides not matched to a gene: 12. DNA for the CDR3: TGTGCCAGCAGCTTAAGGGGACTAGCCCGTCGGAGGACAGATACGCAGTATTTT. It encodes CASSLRGLARRRTDTQYF.

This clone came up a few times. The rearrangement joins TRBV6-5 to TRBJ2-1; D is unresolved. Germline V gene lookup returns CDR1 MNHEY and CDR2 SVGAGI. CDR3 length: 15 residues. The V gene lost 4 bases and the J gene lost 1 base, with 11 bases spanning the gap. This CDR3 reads CASSFRRPSYNEQFF. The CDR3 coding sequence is TGTGCCAGCAGTTTCCGGAGACCGTCCTACAATGAGCAGTTCTTC.

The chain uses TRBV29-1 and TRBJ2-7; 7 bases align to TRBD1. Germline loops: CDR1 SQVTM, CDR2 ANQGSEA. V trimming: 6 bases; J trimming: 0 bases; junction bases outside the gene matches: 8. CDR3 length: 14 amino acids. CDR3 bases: TGCAGCGTAAGCGGACAGGACATCTCCTACGAGCAGTACTTC. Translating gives CSVSGQDISYEQYF.

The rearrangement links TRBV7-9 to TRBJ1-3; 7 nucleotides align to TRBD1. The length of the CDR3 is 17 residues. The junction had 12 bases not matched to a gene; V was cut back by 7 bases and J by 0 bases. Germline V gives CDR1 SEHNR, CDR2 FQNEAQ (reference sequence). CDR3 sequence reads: CASTIRGGSFSGNTIYF. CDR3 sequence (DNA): TGTGCCAGCACCATCAGGGGGGGTTCCTTCTCTGGAAACACCATATATTTT.

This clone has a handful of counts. CDR3 loop: CASSLAPGAQHF. The DNA of the CDR3 is TGTGCCAGCAGCTTAGCTCCCGGGGCCCAGCATTTT. The V call is TRBV7-9, the J call TRBJ1-5, with no clear D. Germline lookup yields CDR1 SEHNR and CDR2 FQNEAQ (reference sequence). The V end was cut by 0 bases, the J end by 11 bases, with 8 bases between. The CDR3 runs to 12 residues.

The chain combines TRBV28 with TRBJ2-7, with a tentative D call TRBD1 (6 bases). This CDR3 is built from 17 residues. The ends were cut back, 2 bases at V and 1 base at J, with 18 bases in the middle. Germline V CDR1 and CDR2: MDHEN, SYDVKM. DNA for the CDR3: TGTGCCAGCAGTTTACTACTTCCTCGGACAGTTTCCTACGAGCAGTACTTC. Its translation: CASSLLLPRTVSYEQYF.

The CDR3 reads CASSDRGNGNTIYF. In nucleotides, the CDR3 is TGTGCCAGCAGCGACAGGGGGAATGGAAACACCATATATTTT. V usage is TRBV6-6 and J usage is TRBJ1-3; 9 bases agree with TRBD1. Germline trimming cut 6 bases from V and 3 bases from J; bases unmatched to any gene: 3. The germline V gene has CDR1 MNHNY and CDR2 SVGAGI (reference sequence). The CDR3 covers 14 residues.

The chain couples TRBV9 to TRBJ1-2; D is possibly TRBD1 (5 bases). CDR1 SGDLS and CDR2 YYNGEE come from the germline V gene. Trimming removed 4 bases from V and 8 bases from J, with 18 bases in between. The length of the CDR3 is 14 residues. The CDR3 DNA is TGTGCCAGCAGCCCCAGGGTCGGGCTAGACGGCTACACCTTC. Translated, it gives CASSPRVGLDGYTF.

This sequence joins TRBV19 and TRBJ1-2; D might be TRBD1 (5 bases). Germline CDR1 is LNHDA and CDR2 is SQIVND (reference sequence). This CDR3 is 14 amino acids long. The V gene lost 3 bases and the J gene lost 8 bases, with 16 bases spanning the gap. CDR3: CASSIGGQPMGYTF. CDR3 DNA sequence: TGTGCCAGTAGTATTGGAGGACAACCTATGGGCTACACCTTC.

CDR3 DNA sequence: TGCAGTGCTAGTAGGGGGAACATTCAGTACTTC. This encodes CSASRGNIQYF. The V and J genes are TRBV20-1 and TRBJ2-4; maybe TRBD1 (6 bases). CDR3 size: 11 residues. In germline, CDR1 is DFQATT, CDR2 SNEGSKA (reference sequence). Trimming pared 3 bases from V and 7 bases from J, leaving 7 bases between.